The 32 T cell receptor beta chains listed next were all sequenced from one sample in a study of Graves' ophthalmopathy and Graves' hyperthyroidism. Amplification of the TCR beta CDR3 regions used RNA transcripts (as template). HTBI-primed RT-PCR formed the first round, and a multiplex PCR formed the second. Via MiXCR, TCRdb re-called the multiplex PCR reads, giving one row per CDR3 protein. The sample records about 390,000 distinct CDR3 sequences, about a sixth being singletons. What was sequenced was peripheral blood. The receptors stem from an adult woman with stable Graves' hyperthyroidism.

The chain employs TRBV2 and TRBJ1-5; TRBD1 agrees at 8 bases. The CDR3 covers 13 residues. The germline V gene encodes CDR1 SNHLY and CDR2 FYNNEI. The junction had 4 bases not matched to a gene; V was cut back by 9 bases and J by 3 bases. CDR3 sequence reads: CARGQDVNQPQHF. The CDR3 DNA reads as TGTGCCAGGGGACAGGACGTCAATCAGCCCCAGCATTTT.

This clonotype was detected only a few times. The V gene is TRBV12-5, the J gene TRBJ1-1; unclear D gene. V was pared by 4 bases and J by 1 base, with 10 bases between. The CDR3 spans 14 residues. Germline CDR1 is LGHNT and CDR2 is FRNRAP. The DNA for the CDR3 is TGTGCTAGTGGTTCCCGGGCCTCGAACACTGAAGCTTTCTTT. It translates to CASGSRASNTEAFF.

The sample holds many counts of this clonotype. This chain joins TRBV28 and TRBJ1-5; D is uncertain. CDR3 size: 15 residues. Deletions cut 5 bases from V and 5 bases from J, with 16 bases between. Germline V lookup: CDR1 MDHEN, CDR2 SYDVKM. The DNA for the CDR3 is TGTGCCAGCAGTAGACGGGCCCATATAGATCAGCCCCAGCATTTT. Amino acid sequence: CASSRRAHIDQPQHF. The full variable domain, its missing parts supplied by reference TRBV28 and TRBJ1-5, is DVKVTQSSRYLVKRTGEKVFLECVQDMDHENMFWYRQDPGLGLRLIYFSYDVKMKEKGDIPEGYSVSREKKERFSLILESASTNQTSMYLCASSRRAHIDQPQHFGDGTRLSIL.

This chain connects TRBV20-1 to TRBJ1-5, with TRBD1 as a possible D gene (6 bases). This CDR3 has 14 amino acids. V dropped 1 base and J dropped 5 bases, with 12 bases sitting between them. Germline CDR1 is DFQATT and CDR2 is SNEGSKA (reference sequence). The CDR3 reads CSARGVGGHQPQHF. CDR3 nucleotide sequence: TGCAGTGCTAGAGGAGTAGGGGGGCATCAGCCCCAGCATTTT.

This clonotype was counted many times. The rearrangement links TRBV12-3 or TRBV12-4 to TRBJ1-1; TRBD1 is a possible D gene (6 bases). The CDR3 is 15 residues long. V lost 2 bases, J lost 0 bases, and 10 bases lay in between. CDR3 DNA: TGTGCCAGCAGTTTAAGGGACACGCTGAACACTGAAGCTTTCTTT. This sequence encodes CASSLRDTLNTEAFF.

This clonotype was counted ten times or more. The chain recombines TRBV20-1 with TRBJ1-5; 8 bases are a match to TRBD1. Trimming cost V 5 bases and J 5 bases; bases outside gene matches: 11. Looked up from germline, CDR1 is DFQATT and CDR2 is SNEGSKA (reference sequence). The CDR3 has 15 residues. The CDR3 DNA is TGCAGTGCTCCGACCGACAGGGGAATCGATCAGCCCCAGCATTTT. Its protein product is CSAPTDRGIDQPQHF.

This chain connects TRBV9 to TRBJ2-6, with a tentative D call TRBD1 (5 bases). Trimming shortened V by 2 bases and J by 2 bases, and 17 bases separated the two germline ends. The CDR3 is 18 residues long. Per germline, CDR1 SGDLS and CDR2 YYNGEE. Here the CDR3 DNA reads TGTGCCAGCAGCGTCTGGGATCTACAAGGGGCTGGGGCCAACGTCCTGACTTTC. This translates into CASSVWDLQGAGANVLTF.

This clonotype was observed many times. The chain combines TRBV20-1 with TRBJ1-2, with 8 bases lining up with TRBD1. V was pared by 3 bases and J by 7 bases, with 10 bases of the junction left unmatched. CDR1 DFQATT and CDR2 SNEGSKA come from the germline V gene (reference sequence). The CDR3 covers 14 residues. CDR3 coding DNA: TGCAGTGCTAGTTCGGGACAGGTTAGAGGTGGCTACACCTTC. Its protein is CSASSGQVRGGYTF.

This clonotype was detected ten times or more. The rearrangement joins TRBV2 to TRBJ2-2; maybe TRBD1 (5 bases). The CDR3 extends over 14 amino acids. Germline V CDR1 and CDR2: SNHLY, FYNNEI. Trimming removed 9 bases from V and 3 bases from J, with 14 bases in between. CDR3 loop: CASMHRPDTGELFF. The CDR3 coding sequence is TGTGCCAGTATGCACAGGCCCGACACCGGGGAGCTGTTTTTT.

This clonotype was seen repeatedly, ten times or more. The genes are TRBV5-1 and TRBJ2-7; D is perhaps TRBD2 (5 bases). This CDR3 is built from 14 residues. V shed 6 bases and J shed 6 bases, with 19 bases lying between them. Germline assignment: CDR1 SGHRS and CDR2 YFSETQ. The DNA of the CDR3 is TGCGCCAGCACCCGTTCCAGCGGAGAGACCGAGCAGTACTTC. This gives the protein CASTRSSGETEQYF.

The genes are TRBV25-1 and TRBJ1-6; D ambiguous. The germline V and J ends were trimmed by 1 base and 12 bases, with 10 bases remaining between them. From germline, CDR1 is MGHDK and CDR2 SYGVNS. The CDR3 sequence is 13 residues long. CDR3 amino acids: CASSESPDGPLHF. The CDR3 coding sequence is TGTGCCAGCAGTGAATCCCCCGACGGACCCCTCCACTTT.

On this clonotype: The junction departs from the called germline gene at one end, perhaps through a read error. The chain has TRBV24-1 and TRBJ2-5, with 10 nucleotides matching TRBD2. The CDR3 has 16 residues. Germline lookup yields CDR1 KGHDR and CDR2 SFDVKD. In nucleotides, the CDR3 is TGTGCCACCAGTGGTTGGGCTAGCGGGAGACAAGAGGCCCAGTACTTC. It translates to CATSGWASGRQEAQYF.

This clonotype appeared many times. J is TRBJ2-2 and V is TRBV28; D may be TRBD2 (5 bases). The germline CDR1 and CDR2 sequences are MDHEN and SYDVKM. The ends were cut back, 8 bases at V and 5 bases at J, with 21 bases in the middle. The CDR3 extends over 16 amino acids. CDR3 DNA: TGTGCCAGCCTATACGGACGGTCAGGAGGTACCGGGGAGCTGTTTTTT. This gives the protein CASLYGRSGGTGELFF.

There are a few counts of this clonotype. With a much larger clone just one base away, this may be a read error. The rearrangement uses TRBV6-1 and TRBJ1-5, with 7 positions matching TRBD1. The germline gives CDR1 MNHNS, CDR2 SASEGT. The trim removed 6 bases at V and 8 bases at J, leaving 10 bases unmatched. This CDR3 comprises 14 residues. CDR3 in DNA: TGTGCCAGCAGGGACAACAGGGGATATGAGCCCCAGCATTTT. Amino acid sequence: CASRDNRGYEPQHF.

This clonotype has at least ten counts. This chain connects TRBV15 to TRBJ2-7, with D tentatively TRBD2 (6 bases). The germline CDR1 and CDR2 sequences are LNHNV and YYDKDF (reference sequence). The CDR3 covers 13 residues. V was shortened by 5 bases and J by 0 bases, with 8 bases between the two germline ends. The CDR3, as DNA: TGTGCCACCAGCCTAGCGAGCTCCTACGAGCAGTACTTC. This translates into CATSLASSYEQYF.

This clonotype was seen repeatedly, ten times or more. The rearrangement uses TRBV7-2 and TRBJ1-3; D is unresolved. The V end was cut by 0 bases, the J end by 4 bases, with 19 bases between. The germline gives CDR1 SGHTA, CDR2 FQGNSA. The CDR3 is 18 amino acids. In nucleotides, the CDR3 is TGTGCCAGCAGCTTAGCCGGTGGGTCGGTGAGAGCAGGAAACACCATATATTTT. Protein sequence: CASSLAGGSVRAGNTIYF.

Many counts were recorded for this clonotype. The chain combines TRBV2 with TRBJ1-1, with D possibly TRBD1 on 5 matching bases. CDR1 and CDR2 from the germline V gene are SNHLY and FYNNEI. This CDR3 is 14 amino acids long. Trimming removed 5 bases at V and 5 bases at J, with 15 bases between. The CDR3 nucleotides are TGTGCCAGCAGTATGTCGGGCAGGGCGACTGAAGCTTTCTTT. Translation gives CASSMSGRATEAFF.

In its sample, this clonotype was seen many times. The V call is TRBV25-1, the J call TRBJ1-5; the D gene is possibly TRBD1 (6 bases). Trimming left V 5 bases short and J 1 base short, with 12 bases between. This CDR3 comprises 15 residues. Per the germline V gene, CDR1 is MGHDK and CDR2 is SYGVNS. This CDR3 reads CASSPGGVSNQPQHF. Here the CDR3 DNA reads TGTGCCAGCAGTCCGGGGGGCGTGAGCAATCAGCCCCAGCATTTT.

This clonotype was seen repeatedly, ten times or more. The chain joins TRBV10-1 to TRBJ2-2; D is unclear. CDR3 length: 17 residues. V lost 2 bases, J lost 6 bases, and 19 bases lay in between. The germline gives CDR1 WNHNN, CDR2 SYGVQD (reference sequence). The CDR3 DNA follows: TGCGCCAGCAGTGAGGACCGGGCGCCGCTGAGGTCCGGGGAGCTGTTTTTT. Translation gives CASSEDRAPLRSGELFF.

This clonotype was seen a handful of times. The chain combines TRBV2 with TRBJ2-5, with D possibly being TRBD2 (6 bases). Germline V CDR1 and CDR2: SNHLY, FYNNEI. V was cut by 7 bases and J by 5 bases, with 14 bases left in between. The CDR3 consists of 13 residues. The CDR3 DNA sequence: TGTGCCAGCAACGCGGGGACTTGGGAGACCCAGTACTTC. Its protein is CASNAGTWETQYF.

This clonotype came up many times. This chain connects TRBV12-3 or TRBV12-4 to TRBJ2-7; unclear D gene. The CDR3 is 15 residues long. Trimming took 3 bases from V and 3 from J, leaving 15 bases between them. CDR3 in DNA: TGTGCCAGCAGTTTGGATGCCGGGTACGACTACGAGCAGTACTTC. As protein: CASSLDAGYDYEQYF.

This chain joins TRBV7-9 and TRBJ2-7; the D gene is possibly TRBD1 (5 bases). The V gene's germline CDR1 is SEHNR and CDR2 FQNEAQ (reference sequence). This CDR3 spans 14 amino acids. V was trimmed by 1 base and J by 1 base, leaving 8 bases between them. For the CDR3, the DNA is TGTGCCAGCAGCTTAGGCTACAGGTCCTACGAGCAGTACTTC. It encodes CASSLGYRSYEQYF.

This clonotype was detected ten times or more. The CDR3 region has the DNA TGTGCCAGCACTGCTTACACCGGGGAGCTGTTTTTT. This gives the protein CASTAYTGELFF. The V and J genes are TRBV27 and TRBJ2-2; D gene ambiguous. From germline, CDR1 is MNHEY and CDR2 SMNVEV (reference sequence). V was clipped by 7 bases and J by 3 bases, with 6 bases between them. The CDR3 length is 12 residues.

J is TRBJ1-2 and V is TRBV2; 9 bases are a match to TRBD1. J gave up 3 bases and V 10 bases, and 9 bases lay outside the gene matches. Germline V gene data show CDR1 as SNHLY and CDR2 as FYNNEI. There are 14 residues in the CDR3. The CDR3 loop reads CATQQGARDYGYTF. The CDR3 nucleotides are TGTGCCACCCAACAGGGGGCGAGGGACTATGGCTACACCTTC. Using reference TRBV2 and TRBJ1-2 for the parts outside the CDR3, the full variable domain is EPEVTQTPSHQVTQMGQEVILRCVPISNHLYFYWYRQILGQKVEFLVSFYNNEISEKSEIFDDQFSVERPDGSNFTLKIRSTKLEDSAMYFCATQQGARDYGYTFGSGTRLTVV.

CDR3 in DNA: TGTGCCAGCAGCTGGCGGCCCCAAGAGACCCAGTACTTC. Its protein is CASSWRPQETQYF. This chain links TRBV11-2 with TRBJ2-5; D is unresolved. Germline CDR1 is SGHAT and CDR2 is FQNNGV. Trimming shortened V by 4 bases and J by 1 base, and 7 bases separated the two germline ends. This CDR3 spans 13 amino acids.

This clonotype occurred many times. V and J are TRBV18 and TRBJ1-1; weak D call: TRBD1 (5 bases). The germline gives CDR1 KGHSH, CDR2 LQKENI. Trimming removed 3 bases from V and 6 bases from J, with 20 bases in between. This CDR3 contains 16 residues. The CDR3: CASSPPPGHVESEAFF. DNA for the CDR3: TGTGCCAGCTCACCCCCTCCGGGGCACGTTGAATCTGAAGCTTTCTTT.

The V and J genes are TRBV29-1 and TRBJ2-5; D is uncertain. Trimming cost V 1 base and J 5 bases, with 5 bases left between them. This CDR3 is built from 11 residues. Germline CDR1 SQVTM, CDR2 ANQGSEA. The CDR3 nucleotides read TGCAGCGTTGAAGCGGCGGAGACCCAGTACTTC. Its translation: CSVEAAETQYF.

In this sample, this clonotype turned up many times. This chain links TRBV6-1 with TRBJ1-5; D uncertain. The germline V gene has CDR1 MNHNS and CDR2 SASEGT. V was pared by 4 bases and J by 5 bases, with 12 bases between. This CDR3 spans 14 amino acids. The CDR3 protein is CASSAYREYQPQHF. In DNA form, the CDR3 reads TGTGCCAGCAGTGCATATAGGGAGTATCAGCCCCAGCATTTT.

The rearrangement uses TRBV12-3 or TRBV12-4 and TRBJ2-2; unclear D gene. Trimming removed 3 bases at V and 7 bases at J, with 6 bases between. The CDR3 loop spans 12 amino acids. Here the CDR3 reads CASSLNGGELFF. CDR3 in DNA: TGTGCCAGCAGTTTGAACGGCGGGGAGCTGTTTTTT.

The rearrangement joins TRBV5-1 to TRBJ2-7; D is possibly TRBD1 or TRBD2 (6 bases each). The CDR3 is made up of 16 amino acids. Germline loops: CDR1 SGHRS, CDR2 YFSETQ. Trimming stripped 4 bases from V and 3 bases from J, with 20 bases between. The CDR3 nucleotides are TGCGCCAGCAGCACATATCGGGGGCAACGAATCTACGAGCAGTACTTC. Translation gives CASSTYRGQRIYEQYF.

The chain couples TRBV20-1 to TRBJ2-5, with D perhaps TRBD1 (6 bases). V was cut by 6 bases and J by 4 bases, with 15 bases left in between. The CDR3 length is 13 residues. The V gene's germline CDR1 is DFQATT and CDR2 SNEGSKA (reference sequence). Here the CDR3 DNA reads TGCAGTGCCGCCCAGGGGTTCGGAGAGACCCAGTACTTC. Translated, it gives CSAAQGFGETQYF.

This clonotype was observed at least ten times. The chain couples TRBV30 to TRBJ1-2; no reliable D call. V was shortened by 2 bases and J by 0 bases, with 10 bases between the two germline ends. The CDR3 is 14 residues long. CDR1 and CDR2 from the germline V gene are GTSNPN and SVGIG (reference sequence). As DNA, the CDR3 is TGTGCCTGGAGTATAGGGATCTCTAACTATGGCTACACCTTC. This encodes CAWSIGISNYGYTF.